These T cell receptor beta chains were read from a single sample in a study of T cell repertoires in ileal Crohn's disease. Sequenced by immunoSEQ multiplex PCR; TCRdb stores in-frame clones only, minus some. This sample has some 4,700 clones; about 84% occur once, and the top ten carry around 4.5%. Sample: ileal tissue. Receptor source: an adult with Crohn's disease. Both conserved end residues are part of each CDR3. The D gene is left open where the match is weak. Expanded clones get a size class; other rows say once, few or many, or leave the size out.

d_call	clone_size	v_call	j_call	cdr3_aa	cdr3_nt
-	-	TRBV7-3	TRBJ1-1	CASRMEPSNTEAFF	TGTGCCAGCAGAATGGAGCCTTCGAACACTGAAGCTTTCTTT
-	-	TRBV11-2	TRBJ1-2	CASSPGRASFNYGYTF	TGTGCCAGCAGCCCAGGACGGGCCTCCTTTAACTATGGCTACACCTTC
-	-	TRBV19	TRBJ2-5	CASSTRLLYSYQETQYF	TGTGCCAGCTCCACAAGACTACTTTACTCGTACCAAGAGACCCAGTACTTC
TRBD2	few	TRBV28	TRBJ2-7	CASSPGTSGTYEQYF	TGTGCCAGCAGTCCCGGGACTAGCGGGACCTACGAGCAGTACTTC
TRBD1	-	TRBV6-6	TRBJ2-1	CASSYIKGAEQFF	TGTGCCAGCAGTTATATAAAGGGGGCCGAGCAGTTCTTC
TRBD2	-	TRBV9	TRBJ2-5	CASSAGTSGRPRETQYF	TGTGCCAGCAGCGCCGGGACTAGCGGGAGGCCGAGGGAGACCCAGTACTTC
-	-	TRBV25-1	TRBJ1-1	CASSWELGYPEAFF	TGTGCCAGCAGTTGGGAGTTGGGCTACCCTGAAGCTTTCTTT
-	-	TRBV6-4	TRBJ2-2	CASSTRETENTGELFF	TGTGCCAGCTCAACCCGGGAGACGGAGAACACCGGGGAGCTGTTTTTT
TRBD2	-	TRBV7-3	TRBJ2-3	CASSFQGTSNTDTQYF	TGTGCCAGCAGCTTTCAAGGGACTAGCAACACAGATACGCAGTATTTT
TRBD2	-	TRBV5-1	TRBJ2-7	CASSLEGLAGARGPRMYEQYF	TGCGCCAGCAGCTTGGAGGGACTAGCGGGAGCGAGGGGTCCACGGATGTACGAGCAGTACTTC
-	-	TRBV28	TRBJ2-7	CASSSLGRRKAYEQYF	TGTGCCAGCAGTTCCCTGGGACGGCGGAAGGCCTACGAGCAGTACTTC
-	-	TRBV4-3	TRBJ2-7	CASSQDWASASYEQYF	TGCGCCAGCAGCCAAGATTGGGCTAGCGCCTCCTACGAGCAGTACTTC
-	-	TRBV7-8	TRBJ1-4	CASRQGHEKLFF	TGTGCCAGCAGACAGGGTCATGAAAAACTGTTTTTT
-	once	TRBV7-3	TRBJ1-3	CASRTAGSGNTIYF	TGTGCCAGCAGGACAGCGGGCTCTGGAAACACCATATATTTT
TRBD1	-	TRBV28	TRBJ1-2	CASSYGQGARGYTF	TGTGCCAGCAGTTACGGACAGGGGGCGAGAGGCTACACCTTC
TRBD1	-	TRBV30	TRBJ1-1	CAWSADRVNTEAFF	TGTGCCTGGAGTGCCGACAGGGTGAACACTGAAGCTTTCTTT
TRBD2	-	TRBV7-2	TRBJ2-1	CASSSIPSGSNEQFF	TGTGCCAGCAGCTCGATCCCTAGCGGGAGCAATGAGCAGTTCTTC
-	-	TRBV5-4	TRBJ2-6	CASSFYGRASGANVLTF	TGTGCCAGCAGCTTTTATGGACGGGCCTCTGGGGCCAACGTCCTGACTTTC
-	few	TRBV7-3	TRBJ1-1	CASSLTGTTEAFF	TGTGCCAGCAGCTTAACCGGGACCACTGAAGCTTTCTTT
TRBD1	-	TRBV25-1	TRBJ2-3	CASSGQGTSTDTQYF	TGTGCCAGCAGTGGACAGGGTACTAGCACAGATACGCAGTATTTT
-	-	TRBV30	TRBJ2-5	CAWRAGGKTQYF	TGTGCCTGGAGAGCTGGGGGTAAGACCCAGTACTTC
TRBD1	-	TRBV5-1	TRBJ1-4	CASSRTGDRGNEKLFF	TGCGCCAGCAGCCGGACAGGGGATAGGGGCAATGAAAAACTGTTTTTT
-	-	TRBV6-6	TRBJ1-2	CASSYSSGSYHGYTF	TGTGCCAGCAGTTACTCTTCCGGGTCTTATCATGGCTACACCTTC
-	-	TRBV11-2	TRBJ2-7	CASSHPQGRYDYEQYF	TGTGCCAGCAGCCATCCCCAGGGGCGCTATGACTACGAGCAGTACTTC
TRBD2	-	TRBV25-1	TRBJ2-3	CASSLKDREGVDTQYF	TGTGCCAGCAGTCTCAAAGATCGGGAGGGGGTAGATACGCAGTATTTT
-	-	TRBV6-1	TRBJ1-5	CASSEAPENQPQHF	TGTGCCAGCAGTGAAGCGCCGGAGAATCAGCCCCAGCATTTT
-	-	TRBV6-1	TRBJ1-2	CASSVTTDYGYTF	TGTGCCAGCAGTGTCACGACCGACTATGGCTACACCTTC
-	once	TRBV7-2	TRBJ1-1	CASSPAGTFNTEAFF	TGTGCCAGCAGCCCAGCCGGGACATTTAACACTGAAGCTTTCTTT
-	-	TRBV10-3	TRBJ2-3	CAISELPGQGTDTQYF	TGTGCCATCAGTGAGCTACCGGGACAAGGCACAGATACGCAGTATTTT
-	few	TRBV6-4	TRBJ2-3	CASSDSTTDTQYF	TGTGCCAGCAGTGACTCGACCACAGATACGCAGTATTTT
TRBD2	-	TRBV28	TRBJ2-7	CASHGARGIYEQYF	TGTGCCAGCCACGGGGCGCGGGGGATCTACGAGCAGTACTTC
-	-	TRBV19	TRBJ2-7	CASSILRSSEQYF	TGTGCCAGTAGTATTCTCAGGTCAAGCGAGCAGTACTTC
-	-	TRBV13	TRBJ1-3	CASSLRGANGNTIYF	TGTGCCAGCAGCTTACGAGGGGCCAACGGAAACACCATATATTTT
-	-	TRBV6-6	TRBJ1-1	CASSYQGGNTEAFF	TGTGCCAGCAGTTATCAGGGAGGGAACACTGAAGCTTTCTTT
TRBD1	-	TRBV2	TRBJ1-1	CASRNRGFTEAFF	TGTGCCAGCCGAAACAGGGGTTTCACTGAAGCTTTCTTT
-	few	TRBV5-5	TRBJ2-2	CASSLGAKNTGELFF	TGTGCCAGCAGCTTGGGCGCAAAGAACACCGGGGAGCTGTTTTTT
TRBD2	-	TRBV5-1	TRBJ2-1	CASSETGTSGDEQFF	TGCGCCAGCAGCGAGACCGGGACTAGCGGGGATGAGCAGTTCTTC
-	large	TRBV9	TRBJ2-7	CASSGNGYEQYF	TGTGCCAGCAGCGGTAACGGGTACGAGCAGTACTTC
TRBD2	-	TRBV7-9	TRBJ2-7	CASSIEVAGGQYF	TGTGCCAGCAGCATAGAAGTAGCGGGAGGGCAGTACTTC
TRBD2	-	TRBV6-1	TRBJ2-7	CASSKETSGRGGQYF	TGTGCCAGCAGTAAAGAGACTAGCGGGAGGGGGGGGCAGTACTTC
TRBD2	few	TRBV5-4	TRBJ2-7	CASSLSRGAYEQYF	TGTGCCAGCAGCTTGAGTCGGGGGGCCTACGAGCAGTACTTC
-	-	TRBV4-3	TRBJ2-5	CASSQETDYRETQYF	TGCGCCAGCAGCCAAGAGACGGACTATAGGGAGACCCAGTACTTC
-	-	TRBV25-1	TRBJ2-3	CASSDAGDTDTQYF	TGTGCCAGCAGTGATGCAGGGGACACAGATACGCAGTATTTT
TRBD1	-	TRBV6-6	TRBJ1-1	CASSPTGMNTEAFF	TGTGCCAGCAGTCCGACAGGGATGAACACTGAAGCTTTCTTT
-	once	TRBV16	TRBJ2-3	CASSPYTDTQYF	TGTGCCAGCAGCCCCTACACAGATACGCAGTATTTT
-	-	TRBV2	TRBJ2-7	CASSAAGPYEQYF	TGTGCCAGCAGTGCGGCGGGGCCCTACGAGCAGTACTTC
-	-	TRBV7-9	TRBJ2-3	CASSLAGGTDTQYF	TGTGCCAGCAGCTTAGCAGGCGGCACAGATACGCAGTATTTT
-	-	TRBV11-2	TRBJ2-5	CASSGRETQYF	TGTGCCAGCAGCGGTAGGGAGACCCAGTACTTC
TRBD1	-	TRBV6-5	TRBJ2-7	CASSNRGAWDEQYF	TGTGCCAGCAGTAACAGGGGTGCTTGGGACGAGCAGTACTTC
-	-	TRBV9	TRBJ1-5	CASSVEGVINQPQHF	TGTGCCAGCAGCGTAGAGGGAGTTATAAATCAGCCCCAGCATTTT
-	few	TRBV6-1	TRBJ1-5	CASSKGPINQPQHF	TGTGCCAGCAGTAAAGGCCCAATCAATCAGCCCCAGCATTTT
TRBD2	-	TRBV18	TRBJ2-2	CASSPILAGAGELFF	TGTGCCAGCTCACCAATCCTAGCGGGAGCCGGGGAGCTGTTTTTT
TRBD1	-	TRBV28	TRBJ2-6	CASSLTRGPWSSGANVLTF	TGTGCCAGCAGTTTAACGAGGGGGCCCTGGAGCTCTGGGGCCAACGTCCTGACTTTC
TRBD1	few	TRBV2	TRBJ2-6	CASSEGETGSSGANVLTF	TGTGCCAGCAGTGAAGGGGAGACAGGGAGCTCTGGGGCCAACGTCCTGACTTTC
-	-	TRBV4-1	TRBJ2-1	CASSRLASSSYNEQFF	TGCGCCAGCAGCCGATTAGCGTCTAGCTCCTACAATGAGCAGTTCTTC
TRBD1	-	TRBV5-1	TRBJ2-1	CASSLGQGVYNEQFF	TGCGCCAGCAGCTTGGGACAGGGGGTCTACAATGAGCAGTTCTTC
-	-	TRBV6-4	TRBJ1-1	CASSDGVSRAFF	TGTGCCAGCAGTGATGGGGTAAGCAGGGCTTTCTTT
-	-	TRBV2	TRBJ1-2	CASSERRGGGNYGYTF	TGTGCCAGCAGTGAAAGGAGGGGGGGCGGTAACTATGGCTACACCTTC
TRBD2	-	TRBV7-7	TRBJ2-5	CASSIQAGRQETQYF	TGTGCTAGCAGCATACAAGCGGGAAGACAAGAGACCCAGTACTTC
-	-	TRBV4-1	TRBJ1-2	CASSQDLGDYGYTF	TGCGCCAGCAGCCAAGATTTGGGCGACTATGGCTACACCTTC